Listed below are T cell receptor beta chains from one sample, sequenced in a study of T cells in Graves' hyperthyroidism and ophthalmopathy. TCRdb called the multiplex PCR reads again in MiXCR, with one record for every CDR3 protein. This repertoire shows under 700,000 distinct CDR3 sequences, approximately 15% found once; its top ten account for about 20%. Sequenced material: blood. Receptors originate from a woman younger than 30 with Graves' hyperthyroidism. Each CDR3 is given with its conserved first and last residue. Fields, in order: clone size, D gene, J gene, V gene, CDR3 protein, CDR3 DNA. D genes are given only for firm matches. Size values are once, few and many counts, or a class for expanded clones, and some rows have none.

clone size: NA; D gene: TRBD2; J gene: TRBJ2-3; V gene: TRBV27; CDR3 protein: CASSILAGGSSDTQYF; CDR3 DNA: TGTGCCAGCAGTATACTAGCGGGAGGATCGTCAGATACGCAGTATTTT
clone size: NA; D gene: NA; J gene: TRBJ2-2; V gene: TRBV11-2; CDR3 protein: CASSLRDPKISGELFF; CDR3 DNA: TGTGCCAGCAGCCTCCGGGACCCAAAAATTTCCGGGGAGCTGTTTTTT
clone size: few; D gene: NA; J gene: TRBJ1-2; V gene: TRBV19; CDR3 protein: CASSTQGGYTF; CDR3 DNA: TGTGCCAGTAGTACCCAGGGCGGCTACACCTTC
clone size: NA; D gene: NA; J gene: TRBJ1-6; V gene: TRBV11-3; CDR3 protein: CASSLGGRPYNSPLHF; CDR3 DNA: TGTGCCAGCAGCTTAGGAGGTCGGCCCTATAATTCACCCCTCCACTTT
clone size: many; D gene: NA; J gene: TRBJ1-5; V gene: TRBV18; CDR3 protein: CASSRTANQPQHF; CDR3 DNA: TGTGCCAGCTCACGGACGGCGAATCAGCCCCAGCATTTT
clone size: NA; D gene: NA; J gene: TRBJ1-1; V gene: TRBV7-2; CDR3 protein: CASSSQAGGTEAFF; CDR3 DNA: TGTGCCAGCAGCTCGCAGGCCGGGGGAACTGAAGCTTTCTTT
clone size: many; D gene: NA; J gene: TRBJ1-4; V gene: TRBV28; CDR3 protein: CASSGESDGNEKLFF; CDR3 DNA: TGTGCCAGCAGTGGAGAATCGGATGGCAATGAAAAACTGTTTTTT
clone size: many; D gene: NA; J gene: TRBJ2-5; V gene: TRBV20-1; CDR3 protein: CSARDAAASGQQETQYF; CDR3 DNA: TGCAGTGCTAGAGATGCCGCGGCTAGCGGACAGCAAGAGACCCAGTACTTC
clone size: many; D gene: TRBD1; J gene: TRBJ2-3; V gene: TRBV7-6; CDR3 protein: CASRDRDRGTDTQYF; CDR3 DNA: TGTGCCAGCAGGGACCGGGACAGGGGGACAGATACGCAGTATTTT
clone size: few; D gene: TRBD2; J gene: TRBJ2-5; V gene: TRBV20-1; CDR3 protein: CSASPLAGAGETQYF; CDR3 DNA: TGCAGTGCTAGCCCTCTAGCGGGGGCCGGGGAGACCCAGTACTTC
clone size: NA; D gene: NA; J gene: TRBJ1-1; V gene: TRBV7-9; CDR3 protein: CASRSTGFMNTEAFF; CDR3 DNA: TGTGCCAGCAGATCAACAGGGTTCATGAACACTGAAGCTTTCTTT
clone size: many; D gene: TRBD2; J gene: TRBJ2-1; V gene: TRBV15; CDR3 protein: CATSRTRTPSGRGNEQFF; CDR3 DNA: TGTGCCACCAGCAGAACCCGCACCCCTAGCGGGAGGGGTAATGAGCAGTTCTTC
clone size: few; D gene: NA; J gene: TRBJ1-1; V gene: TRBV10-1; CDR3 protein: CASSEYRMNTEAFF; CDR3 DNA: TGCGCCAGCAGTGAGTACAGGATGAACACTGAAGCTTTCTTT
clone size: few; D gene: NA; J gene: TRBJ1-5; V gene: TRBV24-1; CDR3 protein: CATSGTANQPQHF; CDR3 DNA: TGTGCCACCAGTGGTACAGCGAATCAGCCCCAGCATTTT
clone size: many; D gene: TRBD1; J gene: TRBJ2-1; V gene: TRBV2; CDR3 protein: CASTGGLSSYNEQFF; CDR3 DNA: TGTGCCAGTACAGGGGGCTTGAGCTCCTACAATGAGCAGTTCTTC
clone size: many; D gene: TRBD1; J gene: TRBJ2-2; V gene: TRBV7-2; CDR3 protein: CASREGQGILNTGELFF; CDR3 DNA: TGTGCCAGCAGGGAGGGACAGGGGATCTTGAACACCGGGGAGCTGTTTTTT
clone size: many; D gene: NA; J gene: TRBJ2-3; V gene: TRBV6-2/TRBV6-3; CDR3 protein: CASSYPRPIGDTQYF; CDR3 DNA: TGTGCCAGCAGTTACCCCAGGCCGATCGGTGATACGCAGTATTTT
clone size: few; D gene: TRBD1; J gene: TRBJ2-1; V gene: TRBV24-1; CDR3 protein: CATSEDRDNEQFF; CDR3 DNA: TGTGCCACCAGTGAGGACAGGGACAATGAGCAGTTCTTC
clone size: many; D gene: NA; J gene: TRBJ1-1; V gene: TRBV7-2; CDR3 protein: CASSLRVTDTEAFF; CDR3 DNA: TGTGCCAGCAGCTTAAGGGTAACGGACACTGAAGCTTTCTTT
clone size: NA; D gene: TRBD2; J gene: TRBJ2-3; V gene: TRBV6-1; CDR3 protein: CASSYLAGGRDTQYF; CDR3 DNA: TGTGCCAGCAGCTACCTAGCGGGGGGTCGAGATACGCAGTATTTT
clone size: many; D gene: TRBD1; J gene: TRBJ2-4; V gene: TRBV18; CDR3 protein: CASSPGQGGLQYF; CDR3 DNA: TGTGCCAGCTCACCCGGACAGGGGGGGCTTCAGTACTTC
clone size: many; D gene: NA; J gene: TRBJ1-1; V gene: TRBV2; CDR3 protein: CASSVQGGEAFF; CDR3 DNA: TGTGCCAGCAGCGTACAGGGCGGAGAAGCTTTCTTT
clone size: few; D gene: NA; J gene: TRBJ2-3; V gene: TRBV7-8; CDR3 protein: CASSLQYPGQSTDTQYF; CDR3 DNA: TGTGCCAGCAGCTTACAATATCCCGGGCAGAGCACAGATACGCAGTATTTT
clone size: few; D gene: NA; J gene: TRBJ1-2; V gene: TRBV6-1; CDR3 protein: CASGGSRANYGYTF; CDR3 DNA: TGTGCCAGCGGCGGGAGCAGGGCGAACTATGGCTACACCTTC
clone size: many; D gene: TRBD1; J gene: TRBJ2-3; V gene: TRBV10-3; CDR3 protein: CAISELDRACTDTQYF; CDR3 DNA: TGTGCCATCAGTGAGCTAGACAGGGCCTGCACAGATACGCAGTATTTT
clone size: NA; D gene: NA; J gene: TRBJ2-6; V gene: TRBV20-1; CDR3 protein: CSASIALKKSGANVLTF; CDR3 DNA: TGCAGTGCTAGTATAGCGCTTAAAAAATCTGGGGCCAACGTCCTGACTTTC
clone size: NA; D gene: TRBD2; J gene: TRBJ2-7; V gene: TRBV4-1; CDR3 protein: CANLPKTSVVYEQYF; CDR3 DNA: TGCGCCAACCTACCAAAGACTAGCGTCGTATACGAGCAGTACTTC
clone size: many; D gene: NA; J gene: TRBJ1-2; V gene: TRBV12-3/TRBV12-4; CDR3 protein: CASSLGGFRGYTF; CDR3 DNA: TGTGCCAGCAGTTTAGGGGGATTTCGTGGCTACACCTTC
clone size: many; D gene: NA; J gene: TRBJ2-5; V gene: TRBV6-5; CDR3 protein: CASSYSGTGQQETQYF; CDR3 DNA: TGTGCCAGCAGTTACTCGGGGACTGGACAGCAAGAGACCCAGTACTTC
clone size: many; D gene: TRBD1; J gene: TRBJ2-1; V gene: TRBV7-3; CDR3 protein: CASSLTPQDRAGEQFF; CDR3 DNA: TGTGCCAGCAGCTTAACCCCCCAGGACAGGGCGGGTGAGCAGTTCTTC
clone size: few; D gene: NA; J gene: TRBJ2-1; V gene: TRBV5-4; CDR3 protein: CASSLGPLGERPWEQFF; CDR3 DNA: TGTGCCAGCAGCTTGGGACCACTTGGGGAGCGTCCGTGGGAGCAGTTCTTC
clone size: few; D gene: TRBD2; J gene: TRBJ2-3; V gene: TRBV19; CDR3 protein: CASTTLAGGPLRTDTQYF; CDR3 DNA: TGTGCCAGTACCACACTAGCGGGAGGGCCCTTGAGGACAGATACGCAGTATTTT
clone size: NA; D gene: TRBD1; J gene: TRBJ2-1; V gene: TRBV10-1; CDR3 protein: CASSESTGRYEQFF; CDR3 DNA: TGCGCCAGCAGTGAGTCGACAGGGCGGTACGAGCAGTTCTTC
clone size: many; D gene: TRBD2; J gene: TRBJ2-3; V gene: TRBV7-8; CDR3 protein: CASSLITSGRVDTQYF; CDR3 DNA: TGTGCCAGCAGCTTAATAACTAGCGGGAGAGTAGATACGCAGTATTTT
clone size: few; D gene: NA; J gene: TRBJ1-6; V gene: TRBV6-1; CDR3 protein: CASRTRIDSPLHF; CDR3 DNA: TGTGCCAGCAGGACCCGGATTGATTCACCCCTCCACTTT
clone size: NA; D gene: NA; J gene: TRBJ2-7; V gene: TRBV10-2; CDR3 protein: CASACRGRAYEQYF; CDR3 DNA: TGCGCCAGCGCATGCAGGGGCCGCGCCTACGAGCAGTACTTC
clone size: NA; D gene: TRBD1; J gene: TRBJ1-1; V gene: TRBV27; CDR3 protein: CASSPQGAGTEAFF; CDR3 DNA: TGTGCCAGCAGCCCCCAGGGGGCGGGAACTGAAGCTTTCTTT
clone size: many; D gene: TRBD1; J gene: TRBJ2-5; V gene: TRBV3-1; CDR3 protein: CASSQDQGEETQYF; CDR3 DNA: TGTGCCAGCAGCCAAGATCAGGGGGAAGAGACCCAGTACTTC
clone size: NA; D gene: TRBD2; J gene: TRBJ2-3; V gene: TRBV19; CDR3 protein: CASTPAGGSYTQYF; CDR3 DNA: TGTGCCAGTACCCCTGCGGGAGGGAGTTATACGCAGTATTTT
clone size: NA; D gene: TRBD1; J gene: TRBJ1-1; V gene: TRBV7-2; CDR3 protein: CASSHNRGGTEAFF; CDR3 DNA: TGTGCCAGCAGCCACAACAGGGGAGGCACTGAAGCTTTCTTT
clone size: many; D gene: NA; J gene: TRBJ2-1; V gene: TRBV20-1; CDR3 protein: CSARGPPEQFF; CDR3 DNA: TGCAGTGCTAGAGGACCCCCTGAGCAGTTCTTC
clone size: NA; D gene: NA; J gene: TRBJ1-2; V gene: TRBV24-1; CDR3 protein: CATSDAGTRGGYTF; CDR3 DNA: TGTGCCACCAGTGATGCCGGGACAAGGGGTGGCTACACCTTC
clone size: NA; D gene: TRBD2; J gene: TRBJ2-2; V gene: TRBV5-8; CDR3 protein: CASSLSAGVSGELFF; CDR3 DNA: TGTGCCAGCAGCTTATCGGCGGGAGTTTCCGGGGAGCTGTTTTTT
clone size: NA; D gene: TRBD2; J gene: TRBJ2-1; V gene: TRBV7-8; CDR3 protein: CASSLPVAGEGSYNEQFF; CDR3 DNA: TGTGCCAGCAGCTTGCCGGTAGCGGGAGAAGGCTCCTACAATGAGCAGTTCTTC
clone size: many; D gene: TRBD1; J gene: TRBJ2-3; V gene: TRBV7-9; CDR3 protein: CASSHVPGQGSTDTQYF; CDR3 DNA: TGTGCCAGCAGCCACGTCCCGGGACAGGGATCGACAGATACGCAGTATTTT
clone size: many; D gene: TRBD2; J gene: TRBJ2-2; V gene: TRBV12-3/TRBV12-4; CDR3 protein: CASSAGEGRPGELFF; CDR3 DNA: TGTGCCAGCTCCGCTGGGGAGGGCCGGCCCGGGGAGCTGTTTTTT
clone size: many; D gene: NA; J gene: TRBJ2-3; V gene: TRBV3-1; CDR3 protein: CASSATRSTQYF; CDR3 DNA: TGTGCCAGCAGCGCGACTAGATCTACGCAGTATTTT
clone size: few; D gene: TRBD1; J gene: TRBJ2-5; V gene: TRBV3-1; CDR3 protein: CASSQGQVRETQYF; CDR3 DNA: TGTGCCAGCAGCCAGGGACAGGTTCGCGAGACCCAGTACTTC
clone size: few; D gene: TRBD1; J gene: TRBJ1-5; V gene: TRBV9; CDR3 protein: CASSVGQFNQPQHF; CDR3 DNA: TGTGCCAGCAGCGTGGGACAGTTCAATCAGCCCCAGCATTTT
clone size: few; D gene: NA; J gene: TRBJ1-2; V gene: TRBV30; CDR3 protein: CAWSWLNYGYTF; CDR3 DNA: TGTGCCTGGAGTTGGTTGAACTATGGCTACACCTTC
clone size: NA; D gene: NA; J gene: TRBJ1-2; V gene: TRBV3-1; CDR3 protein: CASSDRGAGYGYTF; CDR3 DNA: TGTGCCAGCAGCGATCGTGGGGCGGGCTATGGCTACACCTTC
clone size: NA; D gene: TRBD2; J gene: TRBJ2-3; V gene: TRBV6-4; CDR3 protein: CASSDSAGEKTDTQYF; CDR3 DNA: TGTGCCAGCAGTGACTCAGCGGGAGAAAAAACAGATACGCAGTATTTT
clone size: NA; D gene: TRBD1; J gene: TRBJ1-6; V gene: TRBV19; CDR3 protein: CASTVDREDSPLHF; CDR3 DNA: TGTGCCAGTACCGTCGACAGGGAAGATTCACCCCTCCACTTT